These T cell receptor beta chains were read from a single sample in a study of OX40 agonist ivuxolimab in advanced cancers. Repertoires were generated with immunoSEQ multiplex PCR, while TCRdb's copy carries only in-frame clones and drops some. The repertoire holds about 60,000 clones, with 85% as singletons. This material consisted of CD4+ or CD8+ T cells sorted from blood, taken in a trial of the OX40 agonist ivuxolimab. These receptors originate from an adult with an advanced solid tumor such as melanoma, head and neck, liver or kidney cancer. CDR3s include the opening cysteine and the closing phenylalanine or tryptophan. D genes are given only for firm matches. A clone size is listed for some rows: how often the clone was seen (once, few, many), or a class if it is expanded.

v_gene,j_gene,d_gene,abundance,CDR3nt,CDR3aa
TRBV19,TRBJ1-5,TRBD1,.,TGTGCCAGTAGGGGGACAGGGTTCCAGCCCCAGCATTTT,CASRGTGFQPQHF
TRBV19,TRBJ2-2,TRBD2,few,TGTGCCAGTAGTATAGATGGGACTAGCACCGGGGAGCTGTTTTTT,CASSIDGTSTGELFF
TRBV18,TRBJ2-5,.,few,TGTGCCAGCTCACCAGGCACCCCGGAGACCCAGTACTTC,CASSPGTPETQYF
TRBV2,TRBJ2-2,.,.,TGTGCCAGCATGATGGGACCGAACACCGGGGAGCTGTTTTTT,CASMMGPNTGELFF
TRBV10-3,TRBJ2-7,TRBD2,.,TGTGCCATCAGCCCAGGCGGGAGCTCCTACGAGCAGTACTTC,CAISPGGSSYEQYF
TRBV12-5,TRBJ2-3,.,.,TGTGCTAGTGGTTGGGTAGGTAGCACAGATACGCAGTATTTT,CASGWVGSTDTQYF
TRBV10-2,TRBJ2-7,.,.,TGCGCCAGCAGGATGAGGCCCGCGGCAACCTACGAGCAGTACTTC,CASRMRPAATYEQYF
TRBV5-4,TRBJ1-1,.,.,TGTGCCAGCAGCTTGAGAGGTCAGAACACTGAAGCTTTCTTT,CASSLRGQNTEAFF
TRBV6-5,TRBJ2-1,TRBD1,.,TGTGCCAGCAGTGAGACAGGGCCCTACAATGAGCAGTTCTTC,CASSETGPYNEQFF
TRBV27,TRBJ2-7,TRBD2,.,TGTGCCAGCTGGACATCGGGGGGATTTCGGTACTTC,CASWTSGGFRYF
TRBV5-5,TRBJ1-6,.,.,TGTGCCAGCAGCTACCGGGTCTTTAATTCACCCCTCCACTTT,CASSYRVFNSPLHF
TRBV2,TRBJ2-5,.,.,TGTGCCAGCAGAGAACCCGGGGAGACCCAGTACTTC,CASREPGETQYF
TRBV6-6,TRBJ2-5,.,.,TGTGCCAGCAGAGGGGGGGGACGGACCCAGTACTTC,CASRGGGRTQYF
TRBV14,TRBJ2-1,.,.,TGTGCCAGCAGCCTCACAGGGACCAATGAGCAGTTCTTC,CASSLTGTNEQFF
TRBV4-1,TRBJ2-7,.,.,TGCGCCAGCAGCCAACTCCCGGGTGACGAGCAGTACTTC,CASSQLPGDEQYF
TRBV27,TRBJ2-1,TRBD1,.,TGTGCCAGCAGATCCCCGGGACAGGGGGCTTATGAGCAGTTCTTC,CASRSPGQGAYEQFF
TRBV5-6,TRBJ1-2,TRBD1,once,TGTGCCAGCAGCTTGCAGGGGGGTATTCTGGGCTACACCTTC,CASSLQGGILGYTF
TRBV30,TRBJ2-3,TRBD2,.,TGTGCCTGGACCCTCCGAAGACTAGCGGGCGCAGATACGCAGTATTTT,CAWTLRRLAGADTQYF
TRBV5-8,TRBJ1-5,.,.,TGTGCCAGCGAAGTGGGAGGTCAGCCCCAGCATTTT,CASEVGGQPQHF
TRBV6-1,TRBJ1-5,.,.,TGTGCCAGCAGTGAAGGTGATAGGGTTGGCAATCAGCCCCAGCATTTT,CASSEGDRVGNQPQHF
TRBV5-5,TRBJ1-2,.,.,TGTGCCAGCAGCTGGGTGGATGGGGGAGGATATGGCTACACCTTC,CASSWVDGGGYGYTF
TRBV19,TRBJ1-5,.,.,TGTGCCAGTAGTGGGGTGGATCAGCCCCAGCATTTT,CASSGVDQPQHF
TRBV21-1,TRBJ1-1,.,.,TGTGCCAGCAGCATGCCCGGGACAGGGGTCACTGAAGCTTTCTTT,CASSMPGTGVTEAFF
TRBV7-9,TRBJ1-3,.,once,TGTGCCAGCACCGCCGCGGGGTTCGCTGGAAACACCATATATTTT,CASTAAGFAGNTIYF
TRBV7-6,TRBJ2-5,.,.,TGTGCCAGCAGCCAAGAGTGGCGGACCCAGTACTTC,CASSQEWRTQYF
TRBV30,TRBJ2-2,.,.,TGTGCCTGGACAGGGGCCGGGGAGCTGTTTTTT,CAWTGAGELFF
TRBV7-8,TRBJ1-1,.,.,TGTGCCAGCAGCTTATTGGACGCATCATCGTCTACTTACACTGAAGCTTTCTTT,CASSLLDASSSTYTEAFF
TRBV19,TRBJ2-1,TRBD2,.,TGTGCCAGTAGCCAACTAGCGGGGGGGTACAATGAGCAGTTCTTC,CASSQLAGGYNEQFF
TRBV9,TRBJ1-3,.,.,TGTGCCAGCAGCGTATTGGCAGAAAATGGAAACACCATATATTTT,CASSVLAENGNTIYF
TRBV18,TRBJ2-5,TRBD2,once,TGTGCCAGCTCACCACCAGCGGGAGAGGAGACCCAGTACTTC,CASSPPAGEETQYF
TRBV7-3,TRBJ2-2,.,.,TGTGCCAGCAGCCAATCGGGGGCTGGGGACACCGGGGAGCTGTTTTTT,CASSQSGAGDTGELFF
TRBV6-1,TRBJ2-7,.,.,TGTGCCAGCAGTGAAATGCCGGGACTGTTCAACGAGCAGTACTTC,CASSEMPGLFNEQYF
TRBV5-1,TRBJ2-1,TRBD2,once,TGCGCCAGCAGCTTGGTGAGCGGGGGTTCCTACAATGAGCAGTTCTTC,CASSLVSGGSYNEQFF
TRBV6-5,TRBJ1-2,.,.,TGTGCCAGCAGTTACCTTGGCAGGGAAGTTAGTGGCTACACCTTC,CASSYLGREVSGYTF
TRBV6-1,TRBJ1-2,TRBD1,.,TGTGCCAGCAGCGAAACAGGGGTCAACTATGGCTACACCTTC,CASSETGVNYGYTF
TRBV16,TRBJ2-1,.,.,TGTGCCAGCAGCCCCCGGACAGTTAACAATGAGCAGTTCTTC,CASSPRTVNNEQFF
TRBV5-6,TRBJ1-2,TRBD1,.,TGTGCCAGCAGCTTGCGACAGGGGGATGGCTACACCTTC,CASSLRQGDGYTF
TRBV29-1,TRBJ2-5,.,.,TGCAGCGTTGAAGTGAGCCCTGAGTACTTC,CSVEVSPEYF
TRBV5-6,TRBJ2-1,.,once,TGTGCCAGCAGCATAACAGGGAATGAGCAGTTCTTC,CASSITGNEQFF
TRBV2,TRBJ1-2,.,.,TGTGCCAGCAGTGAAACTCGGACTAACTATGGCTACACCTTC,CASSETRTNYGYTF
TRBV19,TRBJ2-7,TRBD1,few,TGTGCCAGTAGTATTTACGTCGGACAGGGTTCCGAGCAGTACTTC,CASSIYVGQGSEQYF
TRBV6-1,TRBJ2-2,.,.,TGTGCCAGCAGTGGTTGGTCAGGGAACACCGGGGAGCTGTTTTTT,CASSGWSGNTGELFF
TRBV5-4,TRBJ1-4,.,.,TGTGCCAGCAGCTTATTAGGCGGTAATGAAAAACTGTTTTTT,CASSLLGGNEKLFF
TRBV7-2,TRBJ1-4,TRBD1,.,TGTGCCAGCAGCTCCAGGGGGCGGAATGAAAAACTGTTTTTT,CASSSRGRNEKLFF
TRBV5-1,TRBJ2-1,.,.,TGCGCCAGCCTTGAGGGGAGCTCCTACAATGAGCAGTTCTTC,CASLEGSSYNEQFF
TRBV7-6,TRBJ2-3,.,.,TGTGCCAGCAGCAAAGCGGTTTTTCAAGATACGCAGTATTTT,CASSKAVFQDTQYF